A selection of T cell receptor beta chains follows, all from one sample in a study of cytomegalovirus exposure and HLA in healthy donors. Assay used: immunoSEQ multiplex PCR; TCRdb lists only in-frame clones, some missing. The data contain roughly 130,000 clones, 66% of them seen just once; the ten biggest clones take up 6.5%. Source material: PBMCs. The origin of the receptors is a woman aged 55-70 years in good health and CMV-seronegative. CDR3s include the opening cysteine and the closing phenylalanine or tryptophan. The D gene is left open where the match is weak. The listing skips clone size in some rows; elsewhere it reads once, few, many or a size class.

.,TRBV5-4,TRBJ2-7,.,CASSLRGYEQYF,TGTGCCAGCAGCTTGAGGGGCTACGAGCAGTACTTC
.,TRBV6-5,TRBJ1-1,.,CASRPGTTNTEAFF,TGTGCCAGCAGGCCCGGGACAACAAACACTGAAGCTTTCTTT
TRBD1,TRBV6-6,TRBJ1-1,.,CASSDRVSNTEAFF,TGTGCCAGCAGTGACAGGGTATCTAACACTGAAGCTTTCTTT
TRBD1,TRBV7-9,TRBJ1-4,.,CASSFHGTDEKLFF,TGTGCCAGCAGCTTTCACGGGACAGATGAAAAACTGTTTTTT
TRBD1,TRBV28,TRBJ1-2,.,CASSTGPGTGSSGYTF,TGTGCCAGCAGTACGGGACCCGGGACAGGGTCAAGTGGCTACACCTTC
TRBD1,TRBV19,TRBJ2-2,.,CASSRRDRESGELFF,TGTGCCAGTAGTCGTCGGGACAGGGAGTCCGGGGAGCTGTTTTTT
.,TRBV7-9,TRBJ2-7,.,CASSLLEVQYF,TGTGCCAGCAGTCTTCTAGAAGTGCAGTACTTC
TRBD1,TRBV6-5,TRBJ2-7,.,CASSYSSGGNEQYF,TGTGCCAGCAGTTACTCGTCAGGGGGTAACGAGCAGTACTTC
.,TRBV4-1,TRBJ2-2,.,CASSQDEGNLIRTGELFF,TGCGCCAGCAGCCAAGATGAGGGCAACCTGATCCGCACCGGGGAGCTGTTTTTT
.,TRBV29-1,TRBJ1-2,.,CSVEGQRYGYTF,TGCAGCGTTGAGGGCCAGAGATATGGCTACACCTTC
TRBD1,TRBV2,TRBJ1-6,.,CASNMGQNNSPLHF,TGTGCCAGCAATATGGGACAGAATAATTCACCCCTCCACTTT
.,TRBV28,TRBJ2-2,.,CASSLGGTGGELFF,TGTGCCAGCAGTTTAGGCGGGACGGGCGGGGAGCTGTTTTTT
TRBD2,TRBV5-6,TRBJ2-3,.,CASSSWGLAGGPFTDTQYF,TGTGCCAGCAGCTCGTGGGGACTAGCGGGAGGGCCTTTCACAGATACGCAGTATTTT
.,TRBV5-6,TRBJ1-4,.,CASSLSNWGVNEKLFF,TGTGCCAGCAGTCTTAGCAACTGGGGCGTGAATGAAAAACTGTTTTTT
TRBD1,TRBV29-1,TRBJ1-2,few,CSVTTGGDYGYTF,TGCAGCGTCACTACAGGGGGTGACTATGGCTACACCTTC
TRBD2,TRBV7-6,TRBJ2-3,.,CASSFLAGGPGDTQYF,TGTGCCAGCAGCTTTTTAGCGGGAGGGCCGGGAGATACGCAGTATTTT
.,TRBV28,TRBJ1-4,.,CASSQGIVEKLFF,TGTGCCAGCAGTCAGGGGATAGTTGAAAAACTGTTTTTT